What follows describes a single TCR beta chain. This clonotype was counted between two and nine times. The antigen it binds to is not known. There are no base qualities to consult, and no much larger clone falls within one base. CDR1 is given as ENHRY and CDR2 as SYGVKD, both from the germline V gene. Deletion took 0 bases off V and 8 bases off J, with a span of 8 bases between the germline ends. The CDR3 contains 13 residues, cysteine and phenylalanine counted. Just the 39-base CDR3 DNA is kept, in frame starting at base 1. The donors were a few dozen Caucasian individuals from Russia, aged 6 to 90 years, who were systemically healthy. Each donor gave ten milliliters of peripheral blood, collected into EDTA-treated Vacutainer tubes. PBMCs were isolated by Ficoll-Paque density-gradient centrifugation, with at least 6 million obtained per sample. Total RNA, at least 5 micrograms per sample, was extracted from PBMCs with Trizol reagent. Naive CD45RAhigh/CD27high T cell percentages were measured by flow cytometry on a PBMC aliquot from every donor.

The data were obtained in a study of blood T cells in healthy people across ages (dated by TCRdb to the mid-2010s). Context from the whole study: In model experiments, roughly one uniquely barcoded TCR beta cDNA molecule per two T cells was captured by template switching. The study measured age-related changes in TCR beta repertoire diversity using deep sequencing normalized with unique cDNA molecular identifiers. Four age groups were formed from the donors: young (average about 16 years), middle-aged (approximately 40), aged (approximately 60) and long-lived (around 82). Two additional independent replicas of 1 million unique cDNA reads from the same blood draw were analyzed for two donors (one aged 18 to 29 and one aged 80 or older).

The paper's findings and limits, for the study overall: Compared with the aged group, the long-lived group had more naive CD4+ T cells, fewer expanded clones and increased TCR diversity, suggesting age selection. There was a strong correlation between observed TCR beta diversity and the percentage of naive T cells measured by flow cytometry. As age increased, observed TCR beta diversity per million T cells dropped in a roughly linear way, and a significant reduction was already evident by age 40. The CMV infection status of donors was not known, potentially confounding age-related changes in expanded clonotypes. Bulk unsorted PBMC profiling prevented conclusive comparison of naive and antigen-experienced compartments. Estimates of total diversity based on one million sequenced T cells were considered lower bounds and underestimates.

The library was built by means of 5' RACE. TCRdb records Illumina HiSeq 2500 as the sequencer. The second PCR ran for roughly 7 to 12 cycles and used a J-beta primer mix along with a sample-barcoded 5' primer. Each TCR beta cDNA molecule received a unique molecular identifier from a template-switch 5' adaptor carrying 12 random nucleotides. Each sample yielded at least 3 million CDR3-containing paired-end reads. First-strand cDNA was synthesized from all RNA with the Mint cDNA synthesis kit, primed by a TRBC-specific oligonucleotide. Following uracil-DNA glycosylase treatment, all cDNA underwent a first 18-cycle PCR with the universal primers M1SS and BC2_uni_R. In the source study's methods: For normalization, 1 million high-quality reads, each with a distinct molecular identifier, were randomly selected from each sample. Reads sharing molecular identifiers were discarded rather than binned into consensus sequences. MiTCR, set to a Q25 quality threshold and the strictest error-elimination algorithm, was used for CDR3 identification, clonotype clustering and error correction. A nonparametric unseen species model using Euler transformation provided a lower-bound estimate of total TCR beta diversity. TCRdb trimmed public reads at Q25 via fastp, called clones via MiXCR and kept in-frame beta chains. Each entry is one CDR3 protein sequence, shown with its most common DNA and genes. The V and J calls, along with clone size, are taken from TCRdb and not from the paper's own processing. The sample table records around 800,000 distinct CDR3 sequences; roughly 25% of these occur just once. The ten biggest clones cover 2.5% to 3.5% of the sample.

This sample also appeared in a second study, on T cells of mothers and their children. From the second report: Nine systemically healthy Caucasian individuals served as donors, namely three mothers together with their six children. cDNA synthesis consumed the entire amount of extracted RNA, loaded at around 1.4 ug RNA in each 15 ul reaction. In the second PCR, sample barcodes and 2-4 random nucleotides were introduced via the M1S primer. Each mother yielded over 8.5 million TCR beta CDR3 reads and each child 2.5 million to 3 million reads. Thymic selection shapes the output of TCR recombination in a similar way in related and unrelated pairs, and inherited differences have a minor effect. Normalized repertoire overlap was always found to be slightly, but never significantly, higher in related mother-child pairs than in unrelated mother-child pairs. Persistent microchimeric T cell clones were not detected, at a sensitivity of approximately 100 clones per million clonotypes. To look for features that set related mother-child pairs apart from unrelated individuals, the researchers ran deep NGS to compare the TCR beta repertoires of mothers and children. On average, the children were about 12 +/- 4 years old, while the mothers were about 38 +/- 4 years old. After adapter ligation was performed with NEBNext reagents, the libraries were sequenced on an Illumina HiSeq 2000 with 100+100 nt paired-end reads. Mother and child libraries were prepared a month apart and sequenced in separate runs to prevent cross-contamination. For each donor, somewhere between roughly 450,000 and 2,100,000 distinct TCR beta clonotypes were identified. Naive TCR beta clonotypes were estimated from low-frequency clonotypes matched to each donor's FACS-determined naive share, without sorting.

The chain joins TRBV10-3 to TRBJ2-1; no D segment can be confidently identified. Sequencing input: blood. This receptor was identified in a boy under 18 in good health. The CDR3 region: CAISESVVDEQFF. The DNA sequence reads TGTGCCATCAGTGAGTCGGTCGTCGATGAGCAGTTCTTC.